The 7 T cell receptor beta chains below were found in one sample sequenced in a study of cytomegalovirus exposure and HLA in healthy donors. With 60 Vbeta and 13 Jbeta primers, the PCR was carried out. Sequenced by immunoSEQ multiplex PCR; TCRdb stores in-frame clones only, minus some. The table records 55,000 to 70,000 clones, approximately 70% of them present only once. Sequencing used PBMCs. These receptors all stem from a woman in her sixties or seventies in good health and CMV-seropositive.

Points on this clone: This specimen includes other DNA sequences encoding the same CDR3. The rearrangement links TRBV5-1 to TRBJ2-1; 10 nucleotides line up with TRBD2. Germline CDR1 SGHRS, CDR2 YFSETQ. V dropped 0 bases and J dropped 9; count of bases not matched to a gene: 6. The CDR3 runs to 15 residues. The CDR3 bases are TGCGCCAGCAGCTTGGTCGCTAGCGGGGGAGGTGAGCAGTTCTTC. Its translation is CASSLVASGGGEQFF.

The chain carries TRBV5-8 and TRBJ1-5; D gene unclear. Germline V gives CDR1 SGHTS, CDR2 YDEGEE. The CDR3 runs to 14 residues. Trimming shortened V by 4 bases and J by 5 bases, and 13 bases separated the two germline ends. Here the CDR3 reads CASSKQTEYQPQHF. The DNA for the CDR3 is TGTGCCAGCAGCAAACAAACAGAGTATCAGCCCCAGCATTTT.

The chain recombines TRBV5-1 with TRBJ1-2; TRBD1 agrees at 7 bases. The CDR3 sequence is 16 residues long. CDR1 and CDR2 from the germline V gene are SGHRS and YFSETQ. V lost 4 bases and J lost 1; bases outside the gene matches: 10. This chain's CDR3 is CASSPSTGVYNYGYTF. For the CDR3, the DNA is TGCGCCAGCAGCCCGAGCACAGGGGTTTATAACTATGGCTACACCTTC.

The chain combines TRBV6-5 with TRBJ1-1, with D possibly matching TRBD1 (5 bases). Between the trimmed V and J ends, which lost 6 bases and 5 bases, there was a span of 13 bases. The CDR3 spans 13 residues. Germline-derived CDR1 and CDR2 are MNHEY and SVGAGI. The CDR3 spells CASSQGFRTEAFF. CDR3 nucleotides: TGTGCCAGCAGCCAGGGATTTAGGACTGAAGCTTTCTTT.

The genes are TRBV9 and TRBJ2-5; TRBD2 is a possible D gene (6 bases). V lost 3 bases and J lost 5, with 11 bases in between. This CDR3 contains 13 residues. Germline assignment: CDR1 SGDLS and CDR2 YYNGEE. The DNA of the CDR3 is TGTGCCAGCAGCGCCCTTGGGGGGGAGACCCAGTACTTC. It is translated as CASSALGGETQYF.

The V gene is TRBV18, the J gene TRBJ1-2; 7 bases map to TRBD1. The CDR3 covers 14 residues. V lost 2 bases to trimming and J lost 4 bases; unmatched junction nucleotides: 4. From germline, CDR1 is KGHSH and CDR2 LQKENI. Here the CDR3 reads CASSPEGASYGYTF. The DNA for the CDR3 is TGTGCCAGCTCACCAGAGGGGGCAAGCTATGGCTACACCTTC. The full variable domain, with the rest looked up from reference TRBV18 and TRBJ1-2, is NAGVMQNPRHLVRRRGQEARLRCSPMKGHSHVYWYRQLPEEGLKFMVYLQKENIIDESGMPKERFSAEFPKEGPSILRIQQVVRGDSAAYFCASSPEGASYGYTFGSGTRLTVV.

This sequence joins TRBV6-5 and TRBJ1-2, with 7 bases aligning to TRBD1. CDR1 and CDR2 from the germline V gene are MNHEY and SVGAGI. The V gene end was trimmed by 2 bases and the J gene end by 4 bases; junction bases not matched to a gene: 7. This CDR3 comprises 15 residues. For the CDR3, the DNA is TGTGCCAGCAGTTACCGGGGACAGCAACCCTATGGCTACACCTTC. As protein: CASSYRGQQPYGYTF.